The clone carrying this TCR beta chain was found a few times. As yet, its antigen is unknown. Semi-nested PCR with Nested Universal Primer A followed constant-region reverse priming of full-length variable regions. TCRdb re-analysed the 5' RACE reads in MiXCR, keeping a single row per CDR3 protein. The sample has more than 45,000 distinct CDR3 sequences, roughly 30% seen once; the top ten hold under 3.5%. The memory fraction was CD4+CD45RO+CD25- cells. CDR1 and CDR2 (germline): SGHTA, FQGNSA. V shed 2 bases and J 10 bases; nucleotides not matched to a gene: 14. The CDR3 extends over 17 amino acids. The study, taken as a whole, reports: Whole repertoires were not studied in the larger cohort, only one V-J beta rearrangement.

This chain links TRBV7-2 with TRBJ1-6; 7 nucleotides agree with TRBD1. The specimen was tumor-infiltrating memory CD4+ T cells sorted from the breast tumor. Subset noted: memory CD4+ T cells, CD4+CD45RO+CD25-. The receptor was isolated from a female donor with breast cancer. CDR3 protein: CASSLFSGRGVRSPLHF. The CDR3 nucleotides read TGTGCCAGCAGCTTATTCTCGGGCAGGGGGGTAAGGTCACCCCTCCACTTT.